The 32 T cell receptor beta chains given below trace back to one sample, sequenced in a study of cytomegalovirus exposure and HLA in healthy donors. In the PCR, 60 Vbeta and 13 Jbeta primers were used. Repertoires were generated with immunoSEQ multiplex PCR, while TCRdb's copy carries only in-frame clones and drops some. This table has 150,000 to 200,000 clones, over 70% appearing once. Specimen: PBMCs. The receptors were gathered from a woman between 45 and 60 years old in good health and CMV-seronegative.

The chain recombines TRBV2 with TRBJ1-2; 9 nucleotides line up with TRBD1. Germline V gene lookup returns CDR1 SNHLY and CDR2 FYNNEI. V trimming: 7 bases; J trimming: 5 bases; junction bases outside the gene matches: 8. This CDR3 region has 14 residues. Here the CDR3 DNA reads TGTGCCAGCATTGGAGACAGGGGGGTATATGGCTACACCTTC. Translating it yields CASIGDRGVYGYTF. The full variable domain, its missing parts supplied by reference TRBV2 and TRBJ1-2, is EPEVTQTPSHQVTQMGQEVILRCVPISNHLYFYWYRQILGQKVEFLVSFYNNEISEKSEIFDDQFSVERPDGSNFTLKIRSTKLEDSAMYFCASIGDRGVYGYTFGSGTRLTVV.

CDR3 DNA sequence: TGTGCCACCAGCAGAGGACTACACGAGCAGTACTTC. It translates to CATSRGLHEQYF. This rearrangement joins TRBV15 to TRBJ2-7; the D gene is possibly TRBD2 (5 bases). V dropped 1 base and J dropped 5 bases, with 6 bases sitting between them. CDR1 is LNHNV, CDR2 YYDKDF, per germline (reference sequence). The CDR3 is 12 amino acids.

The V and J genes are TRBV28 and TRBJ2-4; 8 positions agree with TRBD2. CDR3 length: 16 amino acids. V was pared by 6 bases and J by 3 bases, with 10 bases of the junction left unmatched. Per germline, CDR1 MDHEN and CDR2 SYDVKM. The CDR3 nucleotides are TGTGCCAGCAGGGAGAGACTAGCGAGAGGCAAAAACATTCAGTACTTC. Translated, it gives CASRERLARGKNIQYF.

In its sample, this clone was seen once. The CDR3 coding sequence is TGTGCCAGCAGCCTCCGGGGGACCCAGTACTTC. This encodes CASSLRGTQYF. The rearrangement uses TRBV7-9 and TRBJ2-5, with D tentatively TRBD2 (5 bases). CDR1 and CDR2 (germline): SEHNR, FQNEAQ (reference sequence). CDR3 length: 11 amino acids. The V end was cut by 5 bases, the J end by 7 bases, with 8 bases between.

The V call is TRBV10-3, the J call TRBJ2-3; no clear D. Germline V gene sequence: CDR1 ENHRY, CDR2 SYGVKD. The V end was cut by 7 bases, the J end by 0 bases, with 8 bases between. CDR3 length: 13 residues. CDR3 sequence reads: CAITRASTDTQYF. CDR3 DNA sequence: TGTGCCATCACCCGAGCTAGCACAGATACGCAGTATTTT.

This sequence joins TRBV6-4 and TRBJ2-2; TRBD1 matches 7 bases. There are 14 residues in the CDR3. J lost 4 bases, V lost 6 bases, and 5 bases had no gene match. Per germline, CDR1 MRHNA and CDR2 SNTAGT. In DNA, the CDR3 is TGTGCCAGCAGCCGCTACAGGGGCACCGGGGAGCTGTTTTTT. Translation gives CASSRYRGTGELFF.

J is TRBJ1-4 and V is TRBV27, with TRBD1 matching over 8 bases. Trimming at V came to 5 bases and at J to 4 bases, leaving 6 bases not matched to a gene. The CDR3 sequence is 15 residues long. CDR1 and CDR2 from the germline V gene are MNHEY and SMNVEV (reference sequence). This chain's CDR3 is CASSARTGRNEKLFF. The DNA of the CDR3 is TGTGCCAGCAGTGCCAGGACAGGGCGTAATGAAAAACTGTTTTTT.

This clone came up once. The CDR3 here is CASSWAGGSGDTQYF. For the CDR3, the DNA is TGCGCCAGCAGCTGGGCGGGCGGGAGCGGAGATACGCAGTATTTT. The chain uses TRBV5-1 and TRBJ2-3; TRBD2 agrees at 7 bases. The CDR3 runs to 15 residues. CDR1 SGHRS and CDR2 YFSETQ come from the germline V gene. Losses at the gene ends were 3 bases for V and 5 bases for J; bases not matched to a gene: 9.

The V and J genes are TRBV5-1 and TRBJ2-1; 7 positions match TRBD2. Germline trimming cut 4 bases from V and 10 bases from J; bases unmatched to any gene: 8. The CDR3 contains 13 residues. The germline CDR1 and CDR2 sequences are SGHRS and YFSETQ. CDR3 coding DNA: TGCGCCAGCAGCGGGGGGGTCGGGGACGAGCAGTTCTTC. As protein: CASSGGVGDEQFF.

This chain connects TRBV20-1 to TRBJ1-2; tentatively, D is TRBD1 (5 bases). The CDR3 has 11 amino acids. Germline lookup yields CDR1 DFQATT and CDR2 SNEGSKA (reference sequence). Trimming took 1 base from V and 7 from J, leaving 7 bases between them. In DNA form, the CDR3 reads TGCAGTGCTAGAGCAGGGTTTGGCTACACCTTC. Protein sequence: CSARAGFGYTF.

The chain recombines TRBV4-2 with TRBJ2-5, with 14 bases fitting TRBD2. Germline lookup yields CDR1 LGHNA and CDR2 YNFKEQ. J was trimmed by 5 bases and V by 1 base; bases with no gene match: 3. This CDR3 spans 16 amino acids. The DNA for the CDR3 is TGTGCCAGCAGCCAAGCCGGGACTAGCGGGAGTGAGACCCAGTACTTC. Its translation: CASSQAGTSGSETQYF.

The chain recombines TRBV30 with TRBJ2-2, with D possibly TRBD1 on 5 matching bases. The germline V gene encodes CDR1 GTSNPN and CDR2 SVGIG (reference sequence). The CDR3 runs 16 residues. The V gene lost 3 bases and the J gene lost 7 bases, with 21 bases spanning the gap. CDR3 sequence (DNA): TGTGCCTGGAGGAAAGGGGAAACTCTCTCGAGCGGGGAGCTGTTTTTT. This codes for CAWRKGETLSSGELFF. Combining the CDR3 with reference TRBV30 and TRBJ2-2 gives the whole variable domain SQTIHQWPATLVQPVGSPLSLECTVEGTSNPNLYWYRQAAGRGLQLLFYSVGIGQISSEVPQNLSASRPQDRQFILSSKKLLLSDSGFYLCAWRKGETLSSGELFFGEGSRLTVL.

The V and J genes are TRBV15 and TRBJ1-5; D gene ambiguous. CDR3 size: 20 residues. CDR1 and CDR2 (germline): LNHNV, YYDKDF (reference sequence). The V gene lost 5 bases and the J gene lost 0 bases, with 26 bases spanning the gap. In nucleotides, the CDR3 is TGTGCCACCAGCGAGAGCCCCCCGAGGTCGGGTGACTATAGCAATCAGCCCCAGCATTTT. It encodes CATSESPPRSGDYSNQPQHF.

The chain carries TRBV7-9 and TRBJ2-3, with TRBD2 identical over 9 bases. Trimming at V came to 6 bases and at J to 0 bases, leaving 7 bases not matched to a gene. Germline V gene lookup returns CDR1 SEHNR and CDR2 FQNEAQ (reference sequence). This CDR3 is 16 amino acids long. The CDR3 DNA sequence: TGTGCCAGCAGTATCCTAGCGGGGCCTAGCACAGATACGCAGTATTTT. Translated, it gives CASSILAGPSTDTQYF.

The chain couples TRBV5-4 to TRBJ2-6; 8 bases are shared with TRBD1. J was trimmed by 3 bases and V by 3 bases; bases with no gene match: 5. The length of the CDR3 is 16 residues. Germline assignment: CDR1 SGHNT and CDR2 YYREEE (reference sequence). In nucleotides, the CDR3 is TGTGCCAGCAGCTCGGAACAGGGGGGTGGGGCCAACGTCCTGACTTTC. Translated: CASSSEQGGGANVLTF. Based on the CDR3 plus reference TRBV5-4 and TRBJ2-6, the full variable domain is ETGVTQSPTHLIKTRGQQVTLRCSSQSGHNTVSWYQQALGQGPQFIFQYYREEENGRGNFPPRFSGLQFPNYSSELNVNALELDDSALYLCASSSEQGGGANVLTFGAGSRLTVL.

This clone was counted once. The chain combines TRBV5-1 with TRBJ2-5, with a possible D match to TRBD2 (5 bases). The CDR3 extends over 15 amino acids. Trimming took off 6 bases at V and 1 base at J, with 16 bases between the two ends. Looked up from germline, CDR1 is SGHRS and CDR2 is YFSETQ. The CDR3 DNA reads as TGCGCCAGCACCCAAGCGGTGGAACGCCAAGAGACCCAGTACTTC. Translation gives CASTQAVERQETQYF.

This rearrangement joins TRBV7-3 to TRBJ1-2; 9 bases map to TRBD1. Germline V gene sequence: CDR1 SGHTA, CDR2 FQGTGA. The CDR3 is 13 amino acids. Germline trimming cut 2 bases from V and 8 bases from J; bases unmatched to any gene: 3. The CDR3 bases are TGTGCCAGCAGCTTACGGGACAGGGACGGCTACACCTTC. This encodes CASSLRDRDGYTF. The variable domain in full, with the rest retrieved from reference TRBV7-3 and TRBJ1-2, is GAGVSQTPSNKVTEKGKYVELRCDPISGHTALYWYRQSLGQGPEFLIYFQGTGAADDSGLPNDRFFAVRPEGSVSTLKIQRTERGDSAVYLCASSLRDRDGYTFGSGTRLTVV.

CDR3 DNA: TGTGCCAGCAGTTTGGCCTGGGGAGGGGTCGAGCCCCAGCATTTT. This translates into CASSLAWGGVEPQHF. This chain joins TRBV28 and TRBJ1-5, with D possibly matching TRBD1 (5 bases). The CDR3 has 15 amino acids. Trimming removed 3 bases at V and 8 bases at J, with 17 bases between. Germline-derived CDR1 and CDR2 are MDHEN and SYDVKM.

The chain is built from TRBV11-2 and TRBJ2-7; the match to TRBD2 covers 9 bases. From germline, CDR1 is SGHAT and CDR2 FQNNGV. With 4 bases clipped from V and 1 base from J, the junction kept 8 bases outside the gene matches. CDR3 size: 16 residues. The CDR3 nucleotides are TGTGCCAGCAGCTCAATTAGCGGGAGAAGATCCTACGAGCAGTACTTC. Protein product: CASSSISGRRSYEQYF.

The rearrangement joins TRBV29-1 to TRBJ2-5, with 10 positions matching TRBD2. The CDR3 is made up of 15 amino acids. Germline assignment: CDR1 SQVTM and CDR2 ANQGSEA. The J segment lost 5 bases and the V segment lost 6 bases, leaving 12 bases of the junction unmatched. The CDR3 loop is CSVGMGLARGETQYF. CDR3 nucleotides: TGCAGCGTCGGAATGGGACTAGCGCGTGGGGAGACCCAGTACTTC.

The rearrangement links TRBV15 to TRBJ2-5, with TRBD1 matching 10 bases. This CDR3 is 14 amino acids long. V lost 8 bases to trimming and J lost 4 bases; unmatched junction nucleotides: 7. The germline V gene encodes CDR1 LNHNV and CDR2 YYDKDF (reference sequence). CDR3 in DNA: TGTGCCACCGAAGGACAGGGGGTGAGAGAGACCCAGTACTTC. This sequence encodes CATEGQGVRETQYF.

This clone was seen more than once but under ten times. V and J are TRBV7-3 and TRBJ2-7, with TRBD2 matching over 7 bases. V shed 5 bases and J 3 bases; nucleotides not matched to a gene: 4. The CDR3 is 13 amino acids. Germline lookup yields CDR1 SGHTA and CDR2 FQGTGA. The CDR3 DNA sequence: TGTGCCAGCAGCCCCGGCGGGGGCTACGAGCAGTACTTC. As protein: CASSPGGGYEQYF.

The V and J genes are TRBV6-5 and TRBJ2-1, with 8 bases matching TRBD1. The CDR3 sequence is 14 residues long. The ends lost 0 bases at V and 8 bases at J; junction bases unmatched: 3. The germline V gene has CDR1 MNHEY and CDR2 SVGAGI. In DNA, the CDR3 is TGTGCCAGCAGTTACTCGAACAGGGGGGATGAGCAGTTCTTC. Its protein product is CASSYSNRGDEQFF.

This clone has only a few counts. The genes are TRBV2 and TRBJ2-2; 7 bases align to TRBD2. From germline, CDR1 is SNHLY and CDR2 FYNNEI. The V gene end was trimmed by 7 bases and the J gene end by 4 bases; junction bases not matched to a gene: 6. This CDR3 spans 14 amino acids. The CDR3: CASNSGEPTGELFF. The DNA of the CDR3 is TGTGCCAGCAACAGCGGGGAACCCACCGGGGAGCTGTTTTTT. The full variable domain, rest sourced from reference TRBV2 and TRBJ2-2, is EPEVTQTPSHQVTQMGQEVILRCVPISNHLYFYWYRQILGQKVEFLVSFYNNEISEKSEIFDDQFSVERPDGSNFTLKIRSTKLEDSAMYFCASNSGEPTGELFFGEGSRLTVL.

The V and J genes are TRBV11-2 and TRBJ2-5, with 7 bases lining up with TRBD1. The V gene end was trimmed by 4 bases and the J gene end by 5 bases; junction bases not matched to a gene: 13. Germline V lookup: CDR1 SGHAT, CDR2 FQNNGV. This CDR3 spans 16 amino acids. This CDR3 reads CASSWAGDRAFETQYF. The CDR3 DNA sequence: TGTGCCAGCAGCTGGGCGGGCGACAGGGCTTTCGAGACCCAGTACTTC.

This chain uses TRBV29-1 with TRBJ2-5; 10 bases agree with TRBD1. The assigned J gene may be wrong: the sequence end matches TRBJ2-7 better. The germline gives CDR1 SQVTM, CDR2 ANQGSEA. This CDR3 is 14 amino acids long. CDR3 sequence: CSVVGGQGQYEQYF. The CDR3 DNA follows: TGCAGCGTTGTAGGGGGACAGGGGCAGTACGAGCAGTACTTC.

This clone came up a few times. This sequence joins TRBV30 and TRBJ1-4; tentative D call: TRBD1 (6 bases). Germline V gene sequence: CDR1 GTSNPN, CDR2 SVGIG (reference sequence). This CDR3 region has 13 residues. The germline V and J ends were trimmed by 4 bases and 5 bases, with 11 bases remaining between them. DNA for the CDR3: TGTGCCTGGAACAGGGAGGGGAATGAAAAACTGTTTTTT. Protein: CAWNREGNEKLFF.

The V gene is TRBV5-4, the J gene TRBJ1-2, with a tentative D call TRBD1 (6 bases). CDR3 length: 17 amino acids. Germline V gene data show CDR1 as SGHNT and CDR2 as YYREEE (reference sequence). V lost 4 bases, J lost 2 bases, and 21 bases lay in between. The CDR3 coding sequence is TGTGCCAGCAGCCGGAGGTCACCGATTACAGGGAACTATGGCTACACCTTC. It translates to CASSRRSPITGNYGYTF.

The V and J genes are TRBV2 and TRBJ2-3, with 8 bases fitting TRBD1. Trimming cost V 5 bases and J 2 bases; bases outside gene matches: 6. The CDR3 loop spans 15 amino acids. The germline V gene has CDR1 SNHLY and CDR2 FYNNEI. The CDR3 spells CASSSRGLSTDTQYF. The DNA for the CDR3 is TGTGCCAGCAGTTCCAGGGGGCTTTCCACAGATACGCAGTATTTT.

The CDR3 loop is CASSLGGMAGYNEQFF. The CDR3 nucleotides read TGTGCCAGCAGCCTGGGGGGGATGGCGGGATACAATGAGCAGTTCTTC. The V call is TRBV7-9, the J call TRBJ2-1; TRBD2 matches 7 bases. The CDR3 runs to 16 residues. Trimming at V came to 5 bases and at J to 4 bases, leaving 11 bases not matched to a gene. Germline-derived CDR1 and CDR2 are SEHNR and FQNEAQ (reference sequence).

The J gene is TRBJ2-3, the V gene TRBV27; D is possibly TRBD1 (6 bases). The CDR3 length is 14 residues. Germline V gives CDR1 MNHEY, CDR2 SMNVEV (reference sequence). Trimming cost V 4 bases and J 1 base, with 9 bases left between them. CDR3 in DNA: TGTGCCAGCAGTTCGACAGGAGGCACAGATACGCAGTATTTT. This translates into CASSSTGGTDTQYF.

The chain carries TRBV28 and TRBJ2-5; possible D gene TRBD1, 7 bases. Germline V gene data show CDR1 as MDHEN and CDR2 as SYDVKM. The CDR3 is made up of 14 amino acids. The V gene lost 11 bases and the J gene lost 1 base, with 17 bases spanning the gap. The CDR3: CAEGAGGGQETQYF. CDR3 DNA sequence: TGTGCCGAGGGGGCCGGGGGAGGCCAAGAGACCCAGTACTTC.